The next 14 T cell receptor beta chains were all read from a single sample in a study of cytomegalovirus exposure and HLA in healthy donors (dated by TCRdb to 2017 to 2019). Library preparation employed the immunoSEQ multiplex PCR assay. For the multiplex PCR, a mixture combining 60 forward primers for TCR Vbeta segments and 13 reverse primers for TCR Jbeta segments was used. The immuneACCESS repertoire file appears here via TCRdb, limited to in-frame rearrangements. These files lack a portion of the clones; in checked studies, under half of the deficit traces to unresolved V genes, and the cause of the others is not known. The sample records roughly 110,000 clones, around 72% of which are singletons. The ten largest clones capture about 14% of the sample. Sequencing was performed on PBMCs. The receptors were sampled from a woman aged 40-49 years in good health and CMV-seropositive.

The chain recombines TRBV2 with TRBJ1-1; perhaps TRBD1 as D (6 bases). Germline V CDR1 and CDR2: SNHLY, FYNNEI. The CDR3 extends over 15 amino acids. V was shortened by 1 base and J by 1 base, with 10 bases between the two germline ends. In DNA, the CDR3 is TGTGCCAGCAGTGAAGTTCTACAGGGGAACACTGAAGCTTTCTTT. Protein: CASSEVLQGNTEAFF.

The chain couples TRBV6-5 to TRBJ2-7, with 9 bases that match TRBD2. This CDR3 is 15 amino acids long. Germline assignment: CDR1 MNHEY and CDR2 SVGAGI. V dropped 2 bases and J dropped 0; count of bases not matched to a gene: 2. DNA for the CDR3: TGTGCCAGCAGTTACGTGCGGGGGGGCTCCTACGAGCAGTACTTC. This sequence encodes CASSYVRGGSYEQYF.

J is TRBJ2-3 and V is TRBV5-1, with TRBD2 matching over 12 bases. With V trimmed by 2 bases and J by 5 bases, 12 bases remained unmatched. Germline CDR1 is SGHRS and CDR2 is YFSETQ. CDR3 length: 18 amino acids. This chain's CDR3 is CASSFPTSGGPSEDTQYF. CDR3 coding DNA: TGCGCCAGCAGCTTCCCGACTAGCGGGGGACCCTCGGAAGATACGCAGTATTTT.

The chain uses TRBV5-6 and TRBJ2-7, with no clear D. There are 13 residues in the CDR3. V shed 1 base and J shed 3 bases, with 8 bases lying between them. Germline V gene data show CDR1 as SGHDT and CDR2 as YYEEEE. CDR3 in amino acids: CASSLYSFYEQYF. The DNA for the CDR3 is TGTGCCAGCAGCTTGTACAGTTTCTACGAGCAGTACTTC.

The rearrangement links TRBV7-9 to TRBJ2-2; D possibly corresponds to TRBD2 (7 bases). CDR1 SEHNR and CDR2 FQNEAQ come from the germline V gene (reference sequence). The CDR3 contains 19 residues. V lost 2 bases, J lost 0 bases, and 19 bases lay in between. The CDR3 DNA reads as TGTGCCAGCAGCTTATGCCGCCGGGGGGACATCTCGAACACCGGGGAGCTGTTTTTT. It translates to CASSLCRRGDISNTGELFF.

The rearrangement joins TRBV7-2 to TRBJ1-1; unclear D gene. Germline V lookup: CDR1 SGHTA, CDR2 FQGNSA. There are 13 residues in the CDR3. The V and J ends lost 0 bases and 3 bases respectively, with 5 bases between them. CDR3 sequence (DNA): TGTGCCAGCAGCTTAGCTAGTTACACTGAAGCTTTCTTT. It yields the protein CASSLASYTEAFF. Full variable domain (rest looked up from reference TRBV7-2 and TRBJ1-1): GAGVSQSPSNKVTEKGKDVELRCDPISGHTALYWYRQSLGQGLEFLIYFQGNSAPDKSGLPSDRFSAERTGGSVSTLTIQRTQQEDSAVYLCASSLASYTEAFFGQGTRLTVV.

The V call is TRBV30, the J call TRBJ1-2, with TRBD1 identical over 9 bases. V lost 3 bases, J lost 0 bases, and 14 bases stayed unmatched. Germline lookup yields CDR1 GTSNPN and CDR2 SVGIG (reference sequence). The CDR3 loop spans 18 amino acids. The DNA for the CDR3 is TGTGCCTGGAGGGCTTTGTGGGGACAGGGACAAACTAACTATGGCTACACCTTC. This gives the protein CAWRALWGQGQTNYGYTF.

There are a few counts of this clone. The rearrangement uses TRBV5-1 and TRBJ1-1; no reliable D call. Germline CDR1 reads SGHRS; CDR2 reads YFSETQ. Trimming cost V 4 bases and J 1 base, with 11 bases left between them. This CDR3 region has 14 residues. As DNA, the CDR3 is TGCGCCAGCAGCATATCACCAGAGAACACTGAAGCTTTCTTT. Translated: CASSISPENTEAFF.

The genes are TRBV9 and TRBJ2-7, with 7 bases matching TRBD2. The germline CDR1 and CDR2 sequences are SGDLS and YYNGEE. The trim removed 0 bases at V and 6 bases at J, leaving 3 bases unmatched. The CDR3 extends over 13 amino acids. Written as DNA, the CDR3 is TGTGCCAGCAGCGTAGGACTAGCTAGCGAGCAGTACTTC. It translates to CASSVGLASEQYF.

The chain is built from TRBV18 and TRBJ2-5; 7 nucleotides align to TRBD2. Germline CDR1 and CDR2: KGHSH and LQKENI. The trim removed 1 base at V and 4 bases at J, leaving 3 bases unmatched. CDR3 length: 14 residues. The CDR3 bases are TGTGCCAGCTCACCACGGGGAGGGATAGAGACCCAGTACTTC. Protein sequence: CASSPRGGIETQYF.

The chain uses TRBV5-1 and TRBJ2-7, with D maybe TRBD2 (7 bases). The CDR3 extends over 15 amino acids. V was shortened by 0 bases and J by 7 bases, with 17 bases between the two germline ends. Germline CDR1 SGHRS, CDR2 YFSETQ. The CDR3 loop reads CASSLAWGGLEEQYF. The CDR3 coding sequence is TGCGCCAGCAGCTTGGCATGGGGGGGGCTAGAAGAGCAGTACTTC.

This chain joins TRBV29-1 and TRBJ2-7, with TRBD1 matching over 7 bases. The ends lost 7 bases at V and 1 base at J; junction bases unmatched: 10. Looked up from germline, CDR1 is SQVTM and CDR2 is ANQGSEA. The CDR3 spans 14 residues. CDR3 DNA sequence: TGCAGCGATTGCTCACAGGGGACGTCCTACGAGCAGTACTTC. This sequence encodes CSDCSQGTSYEQYF.

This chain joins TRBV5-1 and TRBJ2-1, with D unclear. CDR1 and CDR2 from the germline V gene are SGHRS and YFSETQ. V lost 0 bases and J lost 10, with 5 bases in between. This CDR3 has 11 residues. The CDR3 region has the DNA TGCGCCAGCAGCTTGGCTAACGAGCAGTTCTTC. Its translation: CASSLANEQFF. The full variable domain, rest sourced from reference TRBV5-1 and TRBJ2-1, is KAGVTQTPRYLIKTRGQQVTLSCSPISGHRSVSWYQQTPGQGLQFLFEYFSETQRNKGNFPGRFSGRQFSNSRSEMNVSTLELGDSALYLCASSLANEQFFGPGTRLTVL.

Here the CDR3 DNA reads TGTGCCAGCAGTGAATCCGGGATCGTAAAAAACAATCAGCCCCAGCATTTT. This translates into CASSESGIVKNNQPQHF. The chain joins TRBV2 to TRBJ1-5; D is ambiguous. The CDR3 contains 17 residues. V lost 2 bases, J lost 3 bases, and 17 bases lay in between. CDR1 and CDR2 (germline): SNHLY, FYNNEI.